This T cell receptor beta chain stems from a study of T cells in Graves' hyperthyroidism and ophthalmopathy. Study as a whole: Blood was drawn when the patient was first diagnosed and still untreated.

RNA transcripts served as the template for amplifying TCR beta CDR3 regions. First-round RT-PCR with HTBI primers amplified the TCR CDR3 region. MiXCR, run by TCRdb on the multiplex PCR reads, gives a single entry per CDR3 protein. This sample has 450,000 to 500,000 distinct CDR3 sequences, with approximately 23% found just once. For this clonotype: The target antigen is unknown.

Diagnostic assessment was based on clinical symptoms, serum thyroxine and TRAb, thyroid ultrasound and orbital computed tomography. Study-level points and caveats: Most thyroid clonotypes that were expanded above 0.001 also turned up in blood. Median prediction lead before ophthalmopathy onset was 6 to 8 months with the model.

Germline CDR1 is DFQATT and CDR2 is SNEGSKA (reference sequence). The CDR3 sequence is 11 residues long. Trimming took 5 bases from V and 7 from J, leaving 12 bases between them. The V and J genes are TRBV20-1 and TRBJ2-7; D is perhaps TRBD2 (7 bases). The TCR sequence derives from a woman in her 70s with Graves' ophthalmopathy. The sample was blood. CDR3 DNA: TGCAGTGCTCGAGGGGGGGGAGAGCAGTACTTC. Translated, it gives CSARGGGEQYF.